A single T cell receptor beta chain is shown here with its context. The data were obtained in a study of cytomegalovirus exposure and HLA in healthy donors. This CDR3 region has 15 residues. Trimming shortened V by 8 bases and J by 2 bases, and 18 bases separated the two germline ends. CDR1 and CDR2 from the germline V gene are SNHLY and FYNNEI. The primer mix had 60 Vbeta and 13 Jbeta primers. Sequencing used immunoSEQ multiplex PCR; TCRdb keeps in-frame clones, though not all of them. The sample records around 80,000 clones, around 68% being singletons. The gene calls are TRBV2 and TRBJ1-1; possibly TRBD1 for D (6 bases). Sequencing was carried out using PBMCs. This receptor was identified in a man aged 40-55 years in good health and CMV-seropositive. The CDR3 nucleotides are TGTGCCAGCTATAGGGGCGGGGGCCTCAACACTGAAGCTTTCTTT. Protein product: CASYRGGGLNTEAFF.